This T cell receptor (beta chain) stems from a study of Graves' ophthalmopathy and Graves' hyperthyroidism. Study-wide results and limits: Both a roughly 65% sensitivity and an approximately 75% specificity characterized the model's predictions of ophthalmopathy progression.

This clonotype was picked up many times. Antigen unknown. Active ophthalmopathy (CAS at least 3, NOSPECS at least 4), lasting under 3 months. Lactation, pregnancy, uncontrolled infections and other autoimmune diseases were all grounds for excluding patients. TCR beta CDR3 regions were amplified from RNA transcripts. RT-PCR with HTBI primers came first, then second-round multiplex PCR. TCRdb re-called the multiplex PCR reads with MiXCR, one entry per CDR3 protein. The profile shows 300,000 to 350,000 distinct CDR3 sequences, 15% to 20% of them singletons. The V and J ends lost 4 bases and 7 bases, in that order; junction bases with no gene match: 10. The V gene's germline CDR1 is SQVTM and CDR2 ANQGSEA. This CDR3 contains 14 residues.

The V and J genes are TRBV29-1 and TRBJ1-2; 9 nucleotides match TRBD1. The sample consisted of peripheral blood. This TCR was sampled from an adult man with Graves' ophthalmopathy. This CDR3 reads CSVGRDREKIGYTF. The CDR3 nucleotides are TGCAGCGTTGGCCGGGACAGGGAGAAAATTGGCTACACCTTC.